Listed here are 19 T cell receptor beta chains from one sample, sequenced in a study of blood T cell repertoires in COVID-19. Sequencing used immunoSEQ multiplex PCR; TCRdb keeps in-frame clones, though not all of them. The sample records about 260,000 clones, 85% to 90% being singletons. Specimen: peripheral blood. These receptors were collected from a human donor in a cohort sampled during active COVID-19.

This chain joins TRBV7-8 and TRBJ2-7; 7 positions agree with TRBD1. V trimming: 3 bases; J trimming: 3 bases; junction bases outside the gene matches: 5. This CDR3 has 14 residues. CDR1 is SGHVS and CDR2 is FQNEAQ in the germline V gene. CDR3 loop: CASSLTGNYYEQYF. The CDR3 nucleotides are TGTGCCAGCAGCTTGACAGGGAATTACTACGAGCAGTACTTC. Variable domain in full (rest from reference TRBV7-8 and TRBJ2-7): GAGVSQSPRYKVAKRGQDVALRCDPISGHVSLFWYQQALGQGPEFLTYFQNEAQLDKSGLPSDRFFAERPEGSVSTLKIQRTQQEDSAVYLCASSLTGNYYEQYFGPGTRLTVT.

This clone was found once. Written as DNA, the CDR3 is TGTGCCAGCAGTTTACAGGGAAACACTGAAGCTTTCTTT. Its protein is CASSLQGNTEAFF. The rearrangement uses TRBV11-2 and TRBJ1-1, with D perhaps matching TRBD1 (6 bases). CDR3 length equals 13 residues. Germline V CDR1 and CDR2: SGHAT, FQNNGV. Trimming left V 6 bases short and J 2 bases short, with 10 bases between.

The chain employs TRBV29-1 and TRBJ2-5; D is uncertain. The CDR3 length is 13 residues. Deletions cut 4 bases from V and 5 bases from J, with 14 bases between. CDR1 is SQVTM and CDR2 is ANQGSEA in the germline V gene. The CDR3 region is CSVVYVSSETQYF. The DNA of the CDR3 is TGCAGCGTTGTCTACGTAAGCTCGGAGACCCAGTACTTC.

This clone was seen more than once but under ten times. The chain carries TRBV19 and TRBJ1-5; 7 nucleotides match TRBD1. The length of the CDR3 is 17 residues. CDR1 and CDR2 from the germline V gene are LNHDA and SQIVND (reference sequence). The ends lost 5 bases at V and 0 bases at J; junction bases unmatched: 10. CDR3 loop: CASSARRGIGSNQPQHF. The DNA of the CDR3 is TGTGCCAGTAGTGCCCGCAGGGGGATTGGTAGCAATCAGCCCCAGCATTTT.

V is TRBV2 and J is TRBJ2-5; the match to TRBD2 covers 8 bases. CDR1 SNHLY and CDR2 FYNNEI come from the germline V gene. Trimming at V came to 6 bases and at J to 3 bases, leaving 6 bases not matched to a gene. This CDR3 region has 14 residues. CDR3 amino acids: CASRMTSAEETQYF. DNA for the CDR3: TGTGCCAGCAGAATGACTAGCGCGGAAGAGACCCAGTACTTC.

This rearrangement joins TRBV5-1 to TRBJ2-7, with TRBD1 matching 7 bases. This CDR3 has 15 amino acids. The ends lost 3 bases at V and 5 bases at J; junction bases unmatched: 11. Germline V gives CDR1 SGHRS, CDR2 YFSETQ. The CDR3 is CASSYDRQGTHEQYF. The DNA of the CDR3 is TGCGCCAGCAGCTACGACAGACAGGGTACCCACGAGCAGTACTTC.

The V and J genes are TRBV29-1 and TRBJ1-2; a weak D match, TRBD1 (6 bases). There are 14 residues in the CDR3. Germline CDR1 is SQVTM and CDR2 is ANQGSEA. V lost 1 base and J 3 bases, leaving 12 bases between the germline ends. The CDR3 DNA reads TGCAGCGTTGAAGTTCGCAGGGGAGACTATGGCTACACCTTC. Its translation: CSVEVRRGDYGYTF.

The CDR3 DNA reads TGTGCCAGCAACCAGCGGGGAGCAGATGAGCAGTTCTTC. Encoded protein: CASNQRGADEQFF. The chain recombines TRBV5-5 with TRBJ2-1; TRBD2 matches 7 bases. This CDR3 region has 13 residues. V lost 6 bases and J lost 8; bases outside the gene matches: 8. Germline V lookup: CDR1 SGHKS, CDR2 YYEKEE (reference sequence). The complete variable domain, with remaining parts taken from reference TRBV5-5 and TRBJ2-1, reads DAGVTQSPTHLIKTRGQQVTLRCSPISGHKSVSWYQQVLGQGPQFIFQYYEKEERGRGNFPDRFSARQFPNYSSELNVNALLLGDSALYLCASNQRGADEQFFGPGTRLTVL.

Only one count was recorded for this clone. J is TRBJ2-5 and V is TRBV7-2; D may be TRBD2 (5 bases). The CDR3 length is 15 residues. Germline V lookup: CDR1 SGHTA, CDR2 FQGNSA. Deletions cut 3 bases from V and 0 bases from J, with 11 bases between. CDR3 nucleotides: TGTGCCAGCAGCTTCAGCGGTACGAACCAAGAGACCCAGTACTTC. Its protein is CASSFSGTNQETQYF.

This chain connects TRBV13 to TRBJ1-2, with 7 bases matching TRBD1. The ends lost 0 bases at V and 11 bases at J; junction bases unmatched: 3. Germline CDR1 PRHDT, CDR2 FYEKMQ (reference sequence). This CDR3 is 12 amino acids long. The CDR3 reads CASSLGGGQYTF. The DNA of the CDR3 is TGTGCCAGCAGCTTAGGAGGGGGACAGTACACCTTC.

This chain joins TRBV6-5 and TRBJ2-7, with TRBD1 matching 7 bases. The CDR3 is 13 residues long. The germline V gene has CDR1 MNHEY and CDR2 SVGAGI. Trimming cost V 6 bases and J 7 bases; bases outside gene matches: 9. The CDR3 DNA sequence: TGTGCCAGCAGGCCGGACAGGTCGGGTGAGCAGTACTTC. Amino acid sequence: CASRPDRSGEQYF.

The chain is built from TRBV27 and TRBJ1-1, with TRBD1 as a possible D gene (5 bases). CDR1 is MNHEY and CDR2 is SMNVEV in the germline V gene (reference sequence). Trimming took 6 bases from V and 0 from J, leaving 14 bases between them. The CDR3 length is 15 residues. The CDR3 bases are TGTGCCAGCAGCTTGGGGGGAAATTTGAACACTGAAGCTTTCTTT. Protein: CASSLGGNLNTEAFF.

The chain joins TRBV9 to TRBJ1-4; tentative D call: TRBD1 (5 bases). Germline V gives CDR1 SGDLS, CDR2 YYNGEE. Trimming stripped 3 bases from V and 5 bases from J, with 8 bases between. The CDR3 is 13 amino acids. CDR3 region: CASSAGGNEKLFF. In DNA form, the CDR3 reads TGTGCCAGCAGCGCCGGGGGGAATGAAAAACTGTTTTTT.

V and J are TRBV19 and TRBJ2-4; a possible D gene is TRBD2 (5 bases). The CDR3 covers 14 residues. Germline CDR1 and CDR2: LNHDA and SQIVND (reference sequence). V was shortened by 5 bases and J by 1 base, with 9 bases between the two germline ends. The CDR3 is CASSSDYAKNIQYF. DNA of the CDR3: TGTGCCAGTAGTTCTGACTACGCCAAAAACATTCAGTACTTC.

The J gene is TRBJ1-2, the V gene TRBV6-5; a weak D match, TRBD1 (5 bases). In germline, CDR1 is MNHEY, CDR2 SVGAGI. V lost 4 bases to trimming and J lost 1 base, with 10 bases between them. The CDR3 sequence is 14 residues long. CDR3 residues: CASSFSRDNYGYTF. CDR3 nucleotides: TGTGCCAGCAGTTTTAGCAGGGATAACTATGGCTACACCTTC.

The chain uses TRBV20-1 and TRBJ2-3; TRBD2 aligns across 11 bases. CDR1 is DFQATT, CDR2 SNEGSKA, per germline (reference sequence). After removal of 3 bases from V and 5 bases from J, the junction contained 4 bases not matched to a gene. The CDR3 covers 14 residues. CDR3 nucleotides: TGCAGTGCTAGTTTAGCGGGAGGGCGAGATACGCAGTATTTT. Its protein product is CSASLAGGRDTQYF.

The gene calls are TRBV4-1 and TRBJ2-1; 7 nucleotides match TRBD2. The CDR3 has 16 residues. Germline CDR1 and CDR2: MGHRA and YSYEKL. V lost 4 bases and J lost 5; bases outside the gene matches: 11. The CDR3 sequence: CASSRLAGVPDNEQFF. In DNA form, the CDR3 reads TGCGCCAGCAGCCGTTTGGCGGGAGTACCCGACAATGAGCAGTTCTTC.

The chain employs TRBV6-1 and TRBJ2-5; no clear D. V gave up 3 bases and J gave up 2 bases, with 7 bases separating them. Germline V gene sequence: CDR1 MNHNS, CDR2 SASEGT. CDR3 length: 13 residues. CDR3: CASSDRLQETQYF. The CDR3 coding sequence is TGTGCCAGCAGTGACAGATTACAAGAGACCCAGTACTTC.

The chain joins TRBV21-1 to TRBJ1-2; the table names TRBD1, a call not compared with the DNA. TRBV21-1 has pseudogene status. This CDR3 spans 16 amino acids. Here the CDR3 reads CASSIRDRRCLYGYTF. CDR3 coding DNA: TGTGCCAGCAGCATAAGGGACAGGCGTTGCCTCTATGGCTACACCTTC.